A selection of T cell receptor beta chains follows, all from one sample in a study of blood T cell repertoires in COVID-19. Only in-frame clones appear in the TCRdb table, and some are missing; sequencing was by immunoSEQ multiplex PCR. Of about 200,000 clones in the sample, about 91% were seen once. The source material was peripheral blood. These receptor sequences come from a woman aged 40-49 years with acute or convalescent COVID-19. The CDR3 runs from the conserved cysteine through the conserved F or W.

J gene	V gene	CDR3 protein
TRBJ1-1	TRBV11-2	CASSLDAGGRGTEAFF
TRBJ1-5	TRBV2	CASSPEFFQPQHF
TRBJ1-4	TRBV5-1	CASSPGQIHEKLFF
TRBJ1-5	TRBV2	CASTKGRGPNQPQHF
TRBJ2-3	TRBV5-1	CASSPGLAGGPDTQYF
TRBJ1-2	TRBV28	CASSSPGTGGFGYTF
TRBJ1-3	TRBV7-9	CASSLDRESRNTIYF
TRBJ1-4	TRBV18	CASSYTGGDEKLFF
TRBJ2-5	TRBV29-1	CSVAGGETQYF
TRBJ2-2	TRBV25-1	CASNKGFGSTGELFF
TRBJ1-4	TRBV30	CAWSVGGVGSEKLFF
TRBJ1-1	TRBV18	CASSPRETEAFF
TRBJ1-1	TRBV4-1	CASSQDRGQGGNTEAFF
TRBJ1-1	TRBV6-5	CASSYSGRWNTEAFF
TRBJ1-2	TRBV2	CASMATGGINYGYTF
TRBJ1-2	TRBV3-1/TRBV3-2	CASSQGHIGGEGYTF
TRBJ1-2	TRBV27	CASSSWEGGYTF
TRBJ1-1	TRBV7-3	CASSPSGGAGAEAFF
TRBJ1-1	TRBV2	CASRRDLSGDTEAFF
TRBJ1-1	TRBV9	CASSARENTEAFF
TRBJ2-1	TRBV7-3	CASSSQSGNEQFF
TRBJ1-1	TRBV9	CASSVRVQGEAFF
TRBJ1-4	TRBV6-5	CASSYRGPGPNEKLFF
TRBJ1-2	TRBV19	CASSHTGGDYGYTF